One sample yielded the 6 T cell receptor beta chains listed below, sequenced in a study of blood T cell repertoires in COVID-19. The table came from immunoSEQ multiplex PCR; TCRdb's copy has only in-frame clones and leaves some out. The sample yields around 300,000 clones, 89% seen once. The specimen was PBMCs or T cells enriched from blood (not recorded which). Receptor source: a woman in her thirties who had recovered from COVID-19.

The genes are TRBV2 and TRBJ2-7; 11 bases are a match to TRBD2. The CDR3 runs to 17 residues. Germline V CDR1 and CDR2: SNHLY, FYNNEI. Trimming at V came to 5 bases and at J to 2 bases, leaving 11 bases not matched to a gene. This CDR3 is CASSLLAGVGGPYEQYF. The CDR3 nucleotides read TGTGCCAGCAGTTTACTAGCGGGAGTGGGGGGCCCCTACGAGCAGTACTTC.

The J gene is TRBJ1-1, the V gene TRBV5-5; 7 bases map to TRBD1. This CDR3 has 14 amino acids. J gave up 4 bases and V 4 bases, and 7 bases lay outside the gene matches. The germline gives CDR1 SGHKS, CDR2 YYEKEE (reference sequence). The CDR3 nucleotides read TGTGCCAGCAGCGCTTGGGACAGCCGCACTGAAGCTTTCTTT. Translated, it gives CASSAWDSRTEAFF.

The J gene is TRBJ2-5, the V gene TRBV7-9; weak D call: TRBD2 (5 bases). This CDR3 contains 17 residues. Trimming removed 1 base at V and 0 bases at J, with 15 bases between. The germline gives CDR1 SEHNR, CDR2 FQNEAQ (reference sequence). This CDR3 is CASSLGSGGPDQETQYF. In DNA, the CDR3 is TGTGCCAGCAGCTTAGGTTCGGGCGGGCCAGACCAAGAGACCCAGTACTTC. The full variable domain, with the rest looked up from reference TRBV7-9 and TRBJ2-5, is DTGVSQNPRHKITKRGQNVTFRCDPISEHNRLYWYRQTLGQGPEFLTYFQNEAQLEKSRLLSDRFSAERPKGSFSTLEIQRTEQGDSAMYLCASSLGSGGPDQETQYFGPGTRLLVL.

The V call is TRBV6-5, the J call TRBJ2-3; no reliable D call. The ends were cut back, 0 bases at V and 9 bases at J, with 19 bases in the middle. The germline V gene has CDR1 MNHEY and CDR2 SVGAGI. The CDR3 is 16 residues long. CDR3 sequence (DNA): TGTGCCAGCAGTTACTCGGGCGTGGCCCCGGATTTCACGCAGTATTTT. Translated, it gives CASSYSGVAPDFTQYF.

The CDR3 region is CASSQVGSGIDNEQFF. The CDR3 bases are TGCGCCAGCAGCCAAGTCGGGTCAGGGATCGACAATGAGCAGTTCTTC. This chain uses TRBV4-3 with TRBJ2-1; maybe TRBD1 (5 bases). V dropped 1 base and J dropped 5 bases, with 15 bases sitting between them. The CDR3 has 16 residues. CDR1 LGHNA and CDR2 YSLEER come from the germline V gene.

V is TRBV11-2 and J is TRBJ2-6; 9 bases fit TRBD1. In germline, CDR1 is SGHAT, CDR2 FQNNGV. This CDR3 has 20 residues. V was pared by 0 bases and J by 0 bases, with 9 bases of the junction left unmatched. The CDR3 spells CASSLERYRDRDSGANVLTF. The CDR3 nucleotides are TGTGCCAGCAGCTTAGAGAGGTATCGGGACAGGGACTCTGGGGCCAACGTCCTGACTTTC.